The 24 T cell receptor beta chains below all came from one sample that was sequenced in a study of OX40 agonist ivuxolimab in advanced cancers. Assay: immunoSEQ multiplex PCR; the TCRdb copy retains only in-frame clones and omits some. The table includes tens of thousands of clones, under 85% detected once. The sample in question was CD4+ or CD8+ T cells sorted from blood, obtained in a trial of the OX40 agonist ivuxolimab. Every receptor here comes from an adult with an advanced solid tumor such as melanoma, head and neck, liver or kidney cancer.

This clone is categorized as medium-sized. The sample holds other DNA sequences that translate to the same CDR3. The chain has TRBV7-2 and TRBJ1-5; D gene unclear. The CDR3 totals 13 residues. V was clipped by 1 base and J by 4 bases, with 5 bases between them. Germline assignment: CDR1 SGHTA and CDR2 FQGNSA. The CDR3 DNA sequence: TGTGCCAGCAGCTTAGGTCCTAATCAGCCCCAGCATTTT. It encodes CASSLGPNQPQHF. Full variable domain (rest looked up from reference TRBV7-2 and TRBJ1-5): GAGVSQSPSNKVTEKGKDVELRCDPISGHTALYWYRQSLGQGLEFLIYFQGNSAPDKSGLPSDRFSAERTGGSVSTLTIQRTQQEDSAVYLCASSLGPNQPQHFGDGTRLSIL.

The chain is built from TRBV18 and TRBJ2-5; 8 nucleotides line up with TRBD1. The CDR3 covers 14 residues. The junction had 9 bases not matched to a gene; V was cut back by 6 bases and J by 6 bases. Germline V gene data show CDR1 as KGHSH and CDR2 as LQKENI. The CDR3: CASSASTGVQTQYF. The CDR3 DNA reads TGTGCCAGCTCGGCCTCGACAGGGGTACAGACCCAGTACTTC.

This chain uses TRBV7-9 with TRBJ1-4; D might be TRBD1 (6 bases). The germline gives CDR1 SEHNR, CDR2 FQNEAQ (reference sequence). The length of the CDR3 is 13 residues. V was cut by 5 bases and J by 8 bases, with 12 bases left in between. The CDR3 DNA follows: TGTGCCAGCAGCCGCCAGGGGAGAGAAAAACTGTTTTTT. As protein: CASSRQGREKLFF.

Written as DNA, the CDR3 is TGTGCCAGCTCACCACGCGCCATAACCTTCCGCCAAACAGGGGTAGATGGCTACACCTTC. It yields the protein CASSPRAITFRQTGVDGYTF. The chain carries TRBV18 and TRBJ1-2, with 7 bases matching TRBD1. V lost 1 base and J lost 6; bases outside the gene matches: 23. Germline CDR1 reads KGHSH; CDR2 reads LQKENI. CDR3 length: 20 residues. Supplemented by reference TRBV18 and TRBJ1-2, the full variable domain reads NAGVMQNPRHLVRRRGQEARLRCSPMKGHSHVYWYRQLPEEGLKFMVYLQKENIIDESGMPKERFSAEFPKEGPSILRIQQVVRGDSAAYFCASSPRAITFRQTGVDGYTFGSGTRLTVV.

The chain combines TRBV7-9 with TRBJ2-5; D is possibly TRBD2 (5 bases). The CDR3 is 14 amino acids. Germline loops: CDR1 SEHNR, CDR2 FQNEAQ (reference sequence). Between the trimmed V and J ends, which lost 3 bases and 3 bases, there was a span of 11 bases. The CDR3 loop reads CASSLQYGKETQYF. The CDR3 DNA reads as TGTGCCAGCAGCTTGCAATACGGGAAAGAGACCCAGTACTTC.

J is TRBJ1-4 and V is TRBV30; TRBD1 might be the D (6 bases). Deletions cut 6 bases from V and 0 bases from J, with 8 bases between. Germline V lookup: CDR1 GTSNPN, CDR2 SVGIG (reference sequence). The CDR3 has 13 residues. The CDR3 region has the DNA TGTGCCTGTACAGGGACAACTAATGAAAAACTGTTTTTT. It is translated as CACTGTTNEKLFF.

This rearrangement joins TRBV6-5 to TRBJ1-2; no reliable D call. Trimming took 6 bases from V and 1 from J, leaving 6 bases between them. Germline V lookup: CDR1 MNHEY, CDR2 SVGAGI. CDR3 size: 12 residues. This CDR3 is CASRKDNYGYTF. The CDR3, as DNA: TGTGCCAGCAGAAAAGATAACTATGGCTACACCTTC.

The rearrangement links TRBV5-8 to TRBJ1-4, with a weak D call TRBD1 (5 bases). Germline CDR1 reads SGHTS; CDR2 reads YDEGEE. V lost 3 bases to trimming and J lost 8 bases, with 20 bases between them. This CDR3 is 16 amino acids long. CDR3 nucleotides: TGTGCCAGCAGCTCTTGGGGACCGCAGCTTGGAGAAAAACTGTTTTTT. Translation: CASSSWGPQLGEKLFF.

As regards this clone: Other DNA sequences in this sample translate to the same CDR3. The chain has TRBV10-3 and TRBJ2-7; 9 positions match TRBD1. Trimming removed 3 bases from V and 4 bases from J; junction bases left unmatched: 4. Germline loops: CDR1 ENHRY, CDR2 SYGVKD. The CDR3 sequence is 14 residues long. CDR3 in amino acids: CAISEKGQGYEQYF. CDR3 sequence (DNA): TGTGCCATCAGTGAAAAGGGACAGGGTTACGAGCAGTACTTC.

The rearrangement uses TRBV19 and TRBJ1-4, with D tentatively TRBD1 (6 bases). Between the trimmed V and J ends, which lost 4 bases and 1 base, there was a span of 13 bases. Germline-derived CDR1 and CDR2 are LNHDA and SQIVND (reference sequence). CDR3 length equals 16 residues. CDR3 DNA sequence: TGTGCCAGTAGTAGGACAGTGGGAAAAACTAATGAAAAACTGTTTTTT. Translation gives CASSRTVGKTNEKLFF. Full variable domain (outside the CDR3, taken from reference TRBV19 and TRBJ1-4): DGGITQSPKYLFRKEGQNVTLSCEQNLNHDAMYWYRQDPGQGLRLIYYSQIVNDFQKGDIAEGYSVSREKKESFPLTVTSAQKNPTAFYLCASSRTVGKTNEKLFFGSGTQLSVL.

This sequence joins TRBV6-4 and TRBJ1-6, with D possibly matching TRBD1 (5 bases). Germline V gene sequence: CDR1 MRHNA, CDR2 SNTAGT. The CDR3 is made up of 14 amino acids. Trimming took off 2 bases at V and 14 bases at J, with 16 bases between the two ends. The CDR3 region is CASSDGQDRGALHF. The CDR3 DNA sequence: TGTGCCAGCAGTGACGGGCAGGATCGGGGGGCCCTCCACTTT.

The chain carries TRBV7-6 and TRBJ2-5; 8 bases align to TRBD2. Per germline, CDR1 SGHVS and CDR2 FNYEAQ. The CDR3 consists of 14 residues. V shed 5 bases and J 0 bases; nucleotides not matched to a gene: 2. The CDR3 nucleotides are TGTGCCAGCAGCGGCGGGGGGTACCAAGAGACCCAGTACTTC. Translating it yields CASSGGGYQETQYF. Combining the CDR3 with reference TRBV7-6 and TRBJ2-5 gives the whole variable domain GAGVSQSPRYKVTKRGQDVALRCDPISGHVSLYWYRQALGQGPEFLTYFNYEAQQDKSGLPNDRFSAERPEGSISTLTIQRTEQRDSAMYRCASSGGGYQETQYFGPGTRLLVL.

The V gene is TRBV6-6, the J gene TRBJ2-5, with 8 bases that match TRBD1. The DNA matches TRBJ2-7 better at its end, which makes the J call doubtful. There are 14 residues in the CDR3. CDR1 is MNHNY and CDR2 is SVGAGI in the germline V gene (reference sequence). This CDR3 reads CASMLGQGPYEQYF. In DNA, the CDR3 is TGTGCCAGCATGCTAGGACAGGGTCCCTACGAGCAGTACTTC.

This clone was observed a few times. CDR3 region: CASSQTPGSQPQHF. As DNA, the CDR3 is TGTGCCAGCAGTCAGACCCCAGGGAGTCAGCCCCAGCATTTT. The chain employs TRBV28 and TRBJ1-5, with D perhaps matching TRBD1 (5 bases). Germline CDR1 is MDHEN and CDR2 is SYDVKM. CDR3 size: 14 residues. V lost 5 bases and J lost 6, with 14 bases in between.

The chain combines TRBV6-5 with TRBJ1-2; TRBD1 agrees at 8 bases. Germline V gene sequence: CDR1 MNHEY, CDR2 SVGAGI. This CDR3 region has 15 residues. V lost 5 bases and J lost 2; bases outside the gene matches: 7. The CDR3 nucleotides are TGTGCCAGCAGTATAAATACAGGGGGAAACTATGGCTACACCTTC. As protein: CASSINTGGNYGYTF.

This chain links TRBV18 with TRBJ1-5; D call uncertain. The germline V and J ends were trimmed by 1 base and 0 bases, with 10 bases remaining between them. CDR1 KGHSH and CDR2 LQKENI come from the germline V gene. This CDR3 contains 16 residues. CDR3 nucleotides: TGTGCCAGCTCACCACAACAGACTGATAGCAATCAGCCCCAGCATTTT. Amino acid sequence: CASSPQQTDSNQPQHF. The full variable domain, completed using reference TRBV18 and TRBJ1-5, is NAGVMQNPRHLVRRRGQEARLRCSPMKGHSHVYWYRQLPEEGLKFMVYLQKENIIDESGMPKERFSAEFPKEGPSILRIQQVVRGDSAAYFCASSPQQTDSNQPQHFGDGTRLSIL.

This clone was seen only a few times. The chain recombines TRBV28 with TRBJ1-3, with D unclear. The CDR3 loop spans 11 amino acids. V was clipped by 3 bases and J by 15 bases, with 12 bases between them. Per germline, CDR1 MDHEN and CDR2 SYDVKM. DNA for the CDR3: TGTGCCAGCAGTTTCGAGTTCCCTCAATATTTT. Amino acid sequence: CASSFEFPQYF.

V usage is TRBV5-6 and J usage is TRBJ2-7; D call uncertain. Between the trimmed V and J ends, which lost 1 base and 2 bases, there was a span of 7 bases. The CDR3 spans 13 residues. Germline values: CDR1 SGHDT, CDR2 YYEEEE. The CDR3 DNA is TGTGCCAGCAGCTTGCAACCTACCTACGAGCAGTACTTC. Translation: CASSLQPTYEQYF.

The chain combines TRBV18 with TRBJ1-1, with a weak D call TRBD1 (5 bases). Germline V gene sequence: CDR1 KGHSH, CDR2 LQKENI. V was pared by 2 bases and J by 1 base, with 11 bases between. This CDR3 has 15 residues. This CDR3 reads CASSPNRPSNTEAFF. The CDR3 bases are TGTGCCAGCTCACCAAACAGGCCCTCGAACACTGAAGCTTTCTTT. Variable domain in full (rest from reference TRBV18 and TRBJ1-1): NAGVMQNPRHLVRRRGQEARLRCSPMKGHSHVYWYRQLPEEGLKFMVYLQKENIIDESGMPKERFSAEFPKEGPSILRIQQVVRGDSAAYFCASSPNRPSNTEAFFGQGTRLTVV.

V usage is TRBV6-6 and J usage is TRBJ2-4, with D possibly being TRBD2 (5 bases). V was shortened by 6 bases and J by 1 base, with 10 bases between the two germline ends. Germline V gene sequence: CDR1 MNHNY, CDR2 SVGAGI (reference sequence). This CDR3 comprises 14 residues. CDR3 sequence (DNA): TGTGCCAGCAGCTCCCGAGGGGCCAAAAACATTCAGTACTTC. Protein: CASSSRGAKNIQYF.

This chain joins TRBV7-9 and TRBJ2-2; TRBD2 matches 7 bases. The CDR3 totals 14 residues. In germline, CDR1 is SEHNR, CDR2 FQNEAQ (reference sequence). V was pared by 6 bases and J by 5 bases, with 6 bases of the junction left unmatched. Written as DNA, the CDR3 is TGTGCCAGCAGGGGCGGGAGCGATACCGGGGAGCTGTTTTTT. Protein sequence: CASRGGSDTGELFF. Complete variable domain (other parts from reference TRBV7-9 and TRBJ2-2): DTGVSQNPRHKITKRGQNVTFRCDPISEHNRLYWYRQTLGQGPEFLTYFQNEAQLEKSRLLSDRFSAERPKGSFSTLEIQRTEQGDSAMYLCASRGGSDTGELFFGEGSRLTVL.

This clone was picked up a small number of times. This rearrangement joins TRBV13 to TRBJ1-2, with D perhaps matching TRBD1 (6 bases). The CDR3 is 13 residues long. CDR1 PRHDT and CDR2 FYEKMQ come from the germline V gene (reference sequence). Between the trimmed V and J ends, which lost 5 bases and 4 bases, there was a span of 11 bases. CDR3 sequence: CASSGRDTYGYTF. CDR3 in DNA: TGTGCCAGCAGCGGCAGGGACACCTATGGCTACACCTTC.

The CDR3 loop is CAWSGSGTGGWETQYF. The CDR3 region has the DNA TGTGCCTGGAGTGGCTCCGGTACAGGGGGCTGGGAGACCCAGTACTTC. The chain employs TRBV30 and TRBJ2-5; 9 positions agree with TRBD1. The CDR3 contains 16 residues. Trimming cost V 1 base and J 5 bases; bases outside gene matches: 11. CDR1 is GTSNPN and CDR2 is SVGIG in the germline V gene (reference sequence).

The CDR3 loop reads CASSLMGGGQGRRETQYF. CDR3 in DNA: TGTGCCAGCAGCCTGATGGGCGGGGGCCAGGGGAGGCGAGAGACCCAGTACTTC. The V gene is TRBV5-4, the J gene TRBJ2-5; tentatively, D is TRBD2 (7 bases). V lost 4 bases and J 4 bases, leaving 26 bases between the germline ends. CDR1 is SGHNT, CDR2 YYREEE, per germline (reference sequence). The CDR3 runs to 18 residues.